These 18 T cell receptor beta chains originate from one sample sequenced in a study of T cell clones after liver transplantation. This table comes from immunoSEQ multiplex PCR, and its TCRdb copy is limited to in-frame clones, with some not included. Here the sample spans approximately 71,000 clones, over 90% being singletons. Material: CD4+ T cells from blood, obtained around 27 months after liver transplant. These receptors were taken from a human patient who received a liver transplant. The T cells may come from the graft donor.

The chain has TRBV4-3 and TRBJ1-1; D call uncertain. Looked up from germline, CDR1 is LGHNA and CDR2 is YSLEER. CDR3 length equals 14 residues. Trimming cost V 0 bases and J 2 bases, with 7 bases left between them. The CDR3: CASSQDQGNTEAFF. The CDR3 region has the DNA TGCGCCAGCAGCCAAGATCAAGGCAACACTGAAGCTTTCTTT.

The chain joins TRBV19 to TRBJ2-5, with 9 nucleotides matching TRBD1. Germline values: CDR1 LNHDA, CDR2 SQIVND (reference sequence). The CDR3 is 13 amino acids. With V trimmed by 4 bases and J by 6 bases, 3 bases remained unmatched. DNA of the CDR3: TGTGCCAGTAGTAAAGACAGGGGGAAGACCCAGTACTTC. Its translation is CASSKDRGKTQYF.

V usage is TRBV9 and J usage is TRBJ2-7; D tentatively fits TRBD1 or TRBD2 (6 bases each). Germline values: CDR1 SGDLS, CDR2 YYNGEE. Between the trimmed V and J ends, which lost 4 bases and 5 bases, there was a span of 16 bases. CDR3 length: 14 residues. CDR3 sequence reads: CASSIRGELDEQYF. CDR3 sequence (DNA): TGTGCCAGCAGCATAAGGGGGGAGTTGGACGAGCAGTACTTC.

V gene TRBV6-1 combines with J gene TRBJ2-7; D not resolved. V lost 4 bases, J lost 2 bases, and 9 bases lay in between. Germline-derived CDR1 and CDR2 are MNHNS and SASEGT. This CDR3 contains 13 residues. The CDR3 region is CASSGLDPYEQYF. The CDR3 region has the DNA TGTGCCAGCAGTGGGCTCGATCCCTACGAGCAGTACTTC.

The chain recombines TRBV6-5 with TRBJ2-2, with D hard to call. The CDR3 is 12 amino acids. CDR1 is MNHEY, CDR2 SVGAGI, per germline. V lost 5 bases to trimming and J lost 2 bases, with 3 bases between them. The CDR3: CASSRNTGELFF. CDR3 DNA sequence: TGTGCCAGCAGTCGTAACACCGGGGAGCTGTTTTTT.

This clone was recorded only once. The chain carries TRBV6-1 and TRBJ2-2, with D possibly matching TRBD1 (6 bases). CDR1 is MNHNS and CDR2 is SASEGT in the germline V gene. Trimming took off 6 bases at V and 8 bases at J, with 13 bases between the two ends. This CDR3 is 13 amino acids long. CDR3 in DNA: TGTGCCAGCAGCTCACAGGGTTCAGGGGAGCTGTTTTTT. The encoded protein is CASSSQGSGELFF.

The gene calls are TRBV5-1 and TRBJ2-5; 7 nucleotides line up with TRBD1. This CDR3 is 16 amino acids long. The V gene's germline CDR1 is SGHRS and CDR2 YFSETQ. Germline trimming cut 2 bases from V and 2 bases from J; bases unmatched to any gene: 9. DNA for the CDR3: TGCGCCAGCAGCTTATACAGGGGAAATATTCAAGAGACCCAGTACTTC. Translated: CASSLYRGNIQETQYF.

The chain combines TRBV19 with TRBJ1-3; 8 positions agree with TRBD1. This CDR3 contains 16 residues. CDR1 is LNHDA, CDR2 SQIVND, per germline (reference sequence). J was trimmed by 1 base and V by 4 bases; bases with no gene match: 6. The chain's CDR3 is CASSTTTGASGNTIYF. The CDR3 DNA reads as TGTGCCAGTAGTACAACGACAGGGGCGTCTGGAAACACCATATATTTT.

The chain combines TRBV19 with TRBJ2-7; D is perhaps TRBD2 (5 bases). CDR3 size: 13 residues. V dropped 5 bases and J dropped 4 bases, with 12 bases sitting between them. The germline gives CDR1 LNHDA, CDR2 SQIVND (reference sequence). The CDR3 here is CASSPLGEYEQYF. The DNA for the CDR3 is TGTGCCAGTAGTCCCCTTGGGGAGTACGAGCAGTACTTC.

The J gene is TRBJ2-7, the V gene TRBV5-1; D gene uncertain. This CDR3 is built from 14 residues. The ends were cut back, 0 bases at V and 2 bases at J, with 9 bases in the middle. Germline lookup yields CDR1 SGHRS and CDR2 YFSETQ. The CDR3 DNA follows: TGCGCCAGCAGCTTGGTCAGTCTCACCTACGAGCAGTACTTC. It encodes CASSLVSLTYEQYF.

The chain is built from TRBV7-8 and TRBJ2-7; TRBD2 is a possible D gene (5 bases). The CDR3 contains 14 residues. Germline V gene sequence: CDR1 SGHVS, CDR2 FQNEAQ. The V end was cut by 5 bases, the J end by 5 bases, with 16 bases between. CDR3: CASSDTLATHEQYF. In nucleotides, the CDR3 is TGTGCCAGCAGCGACACTCTAGCAACCCACGAGCAGTACTTC.

V usage is TRBV21-1 and J usage is TRBJ2-1; TRBD1, the D gene given by the table, was not confirmed from the DNA. TRBV21-1 has pseudogene status. The CDR3 totals 15 residues. CDR3 in amino acids: CASSNKQGWGNEQFF. CDR3 coding DNA: TGTGCCAGCAGCAATAAACAGGGATGGGGCAATGAGCAGTTCTTC.

This chain joins TRBV25-1 and TRBJ2-7, with D unresolved. The CDR3 runs 12 residues. Germline CDR1 and CDR2: MGHDK and SYGVNS. With 10 bases removed from V and 2 bases from J, the gap between germline ends came to 12 bases. CDR3 amino acids: CATRPGPYEQYF. As DNA, the CDR3 is TGTGCCACCCGGCCCGGCCCCTACGAGCAGTACTTC.

The V and J genes are TRBV28 and TRBJ2-1; 9 positions agree with TRBD2. CDR3 length: 19 amino acids. Germline CDR1 MDHEN, CDR2 SYDVKM. J was trimmed by 5 bases and V by 1 base; bases with no gene match: 15. CDR3 in amino acids: CASSLSRLGGRGEHNEQFF. The CDR3 DNA reads TGTGCCAGCAGTTTATCACGACTTGGCGGGAGGGGGGAACACAATGAGCAGTTCTTC.

This clone appeared a few times. The V call is TRBV6-1, the J call TRBJ2-7; TRBD1 matches at 7 bases. CDR3 length: 13 residues. J lost 3 bases, V lost 7 bases, and 6 bases had no gene match. Germline V CDR1 and CDR2: MNHNS, SASEGT. The CDR3 nucleotides are TGTGCCAGCACCCGACAGGGTCGCTACGAGCAGTACTTC. Translation gives CASTRQGRYEQYF.

The V gene is TRBV28, the J gene TRBJ2-1; perhaps TRBD2 as D (6 bases). The CDR3 has 13 residues. The V end was cut by 10 bases, the J end by 8 bases, with 18 bases between. Per germline, CDR1 MDHEN and CDR2 SYDVKM. The CDR3 protein is CAIVSGSGDEQFF. Written as DNA, the CDR3 is TGTGCCATCGTTTCCGGGAGTGGTGATGAGCAGTTCTTC. The whole variable domain, remainder taken from reference TRBV28 and TRBJ2-1, is DVKVTQSSRYLVKRTGEKVFLECVQDMDHENMFWYRQDPGLGLRLIYFSYDVKMKEKGDIPEGYSVSREKKERFSLILESASTNQTSMYLCAIVSGSGDEQFFGPGTRLTVL.

V is TRBV28 and J is TRBJ2-5, with 8 bases that match TRBD1. V lost 2 bases to trimming and J lost 5 bases; unmatched junction nucleotides: 4. The CDR3 spans 14 residues. Germline CDR1 is MDHEN and CDR2 is SYDVKM. The CDR3 sequence: CASSLGWTGETQYF. The CDR3, as DNA: TGTGCCAGCAGTTTAGGGTGGACAGGGGAGACCCAGTACTTC.

V is TRBV5-1 and J is TRBJ2-1; 7 nucleotides line up with TRBD1. The CDR3 sequence is 15 residues long. J lost 0 bases, V lost 0 bases, and 0 bases had no gene match. The germline CDR1 and CDR2 sequences are SGHRS and YFSETQ. This chain's CDR3 is CASSLGDSSYNEQFF. The CDR3, as DNA: TGCGCCAGCAGCTTGGGGGACAGCTCCTACAATGAGCAGTTCTTC.